A few counts support the clone carrying this T cell receptor beta chain. Its antigen is as yet unknown. This CDR3 contains 13 residues. V was clipped by 11 bases and J by 4 bases; unmatched bases: 4. This record belongs to a study of CD8 T cells in ankylosing spondylitis. Regarding the study as a whole: Seven to nine highly homologous variants formed a TCR beta motif that appeared characteristic of ankylosing spondylitis blood.

TCRdb re-derived calls from the 5' RACE reads in MiXCR, one entry per CDR3 protein. The repertoire has some 340,000 distinct CDR3 sequences, about 15% of them found once; the top ten carry approximately 0.99%. The sample was blood, either unsorted or a sorted T cell fraction (not recorded which). V usage is TRBV12-3 or TRBV12-4 and J usage is TRBJ2-2; 10 bases are a match to TRBD1. This receptor was taken from a male donor with ankylosing spondylitis or in good health (not recorded which). The CDR3 spells CADRDRGTGELFF. The CDR3 DNA is TGTGCCGACCGGGACAGGGGCACCGGGGAGCTGTTTTTT.